This T cell receptor beta chain originates from a study of blood T cell repertoires in COVID-19. For the study at large: Material from acute and convalescent COVID-19 was sourced from the United States, Italy and Spain. The cDNA or gDNA used as material had been derived from T cells, B-cell-depleted T cells, or PBMCs.

This clone came up a few times. Germline CDR1 and CDR2: SGHAT and FQNNGV. This CDR3 region has 15 residues. Trimming at V came to 1 base and at J to 5 bases, leaving 3 bases not matched to a gene. As handled by the study authors: Amplified reference gene primers provided the basis for estimating nucleated cell counts. Sequencing used immunoSEQ multiplex PCR; TCRdb keeps in-frame clones, though not all of them. Clone size and the V and J calls come from that table; the DNA yielded D and trimming. The sample includes some 240,000 clones, 70% to 85% of them seen just once. Sequencing was done on a sample of peripheral blood. The chain links TRBV11-2 to TRBJ1-2, with 11 positions matching TRBD1. This TCR derives from a woman aged 40 to 50 who had recovered from COVID-19. In DNA, the CDR3 is TGTGCCAGCAGCTTAGGGACAGGGGGCTTATATGGCTACACCTTC. Its protein product is CASSLGTGGLYGYTF.